The rows below give T cell receptor beta chains drawn from one sample of a study of T-cell memory formation after mild COVID-19. MiXCR, applied by TCRdb to the 5' RACE reads, yields one record per CDR3 protein. The repertoire holds fewer than 350,000 distinct CDR3 sequences, with 14% as singletons. Sequencing was performed on PBMCs or a T cell subset sorted from them (not recorded which). The receptor set was obtained from a man between 18 and 29 years old who had mild COVID-19 (a few samples of this study predate the infection). Cell type and time point are not known. CDR3s include the opening cysteine and the closing phenylalanine or tryptophan. Some rows mark clone size as missing; the rest say once, few, many or name a class of expanded clone.

V gene	J gene	clone size	CDR3 protein
TRBV5-8	TRBJ2-3	NA	CAGGSGTDTQYF
TRBV5-1	TRBJ2-5	few	CASSPVVAGRWETQYF
TRBV4-3	TRBJ2-7	few	CASSQDAGTYYEQYF
TRBV7-2	TRBJ1-1	few	CASSWAGQGTEAFF
TRBV19	TRBJ1-4	NA	CASSIGTAEKLFF
TRBV20-1	TRBJ1-2	few	CSASQGPGYGYTF
TRBV5-1	TRBJ1-1	NA	CASSLGRSVFTEAFF
TRBV16	TRBJ2-4	NA	CASSQQVIAKNIQYF
TRBV12-3/TRBV12-4	TRBJ1-1	many	CASSLNRGTEAFF
TRBV7-3	TRBJ2-2	few	CASSPTGGVGELFF
TRBV5-6	TRBJ2-7	many	CASSRTGRSYEQYF
TRBV7-3	TRBJ1-4	NA	CASSQSRARSRKEKLFF
TRBV11-1	TRBJ1-6	few	CASSIGRNLPLHF
TRBV6-5	TRBJ1-1	many	CASSDGGFTEAFF
TRBV4-1	TRBJ2-7	NA	CASSQVSSGDQYEQYF
TRBV29-1	TRBJ2-5	few	CSVAGRHVGTQYF
TRBV7-2	TRBJ1-4	NA	CASSSRSGTGSEKLFF
TRBV29-1	TRBJ2-7	few	CSVELSGFDEQYF
TRBV7-8	TRBJ2-3	many	CASSLGGDYRSATQYF
TRBV7-3	TRBJ2-1	NA	CASSLGAGGTGDEQFF
TRBV7-9	TRBJ2-1	NA	CASSPGMRQGEFF
TRBV5-1	TRBJ1-1	many	CASSSTASNTEAFF
TRBV7-2	TRBJ2-1	many	CASSLQLQPEQFF
TRBV5-1	TRBJ2-6	few	CASSLRVPVRGANVLTF
TRBV5-1	TRBJ2-3	NA	CASSETSGGGTQYF
TRBV20-1	TRBJ2-5	many	CSARQDDQETQYF
TRBV6-6	TRBJ1-2	NA	CASSSSPGPQPGYTF
TRBV18	TRBJ2-3	many	CASSPRLAGGTDTQYF
TRBV7-9	TRBJ2-2	NA	CASSSNRDRPGELFF
TRBV11-2	TRBJ1-2	many	CASRPLTANYGYTF
TRBV5-6	TRBJ2-7	few	CASRRKSGGPYEQYF
TRBV6-4	TRBJ2-3	NA	CASSEGTGDTDTQYF
TRBV20-1	TRBJ1-6	NA	CSARDSHSSYNSPLHF
TRBV7-2	TRBJ1-6	few	CASTDRFVSPLHF
TRBV4-3	TRBJ2-5	NA	CASSQEGTGGETQYF
TRBV7-3	TRBJ2-3	NA	CASSLTERGPPPDTQYF
TRBV19	TRBJ1-5	NA	CASSIDPWTDQPQHF
TRBV14	TRBJ1-1	NA	CASSDIFNTEAFF
TRBV4-1	TRBJ2-1	many	CASSQGWSSYNEQFF
TRBV7-8	TRBJ2-1	few	CASSLLGGYEQFF
TRBV7-9	TRBJ2-1	NA	CASTPYGRENNEQFF
TRBV6-6	TRBJ1-1	few	CASSYPGQGRSEAFF
TRBV12-3/TRBV12-4	TRBJ2-1	NA	CASRGQGYNEQFF
TRBV10-3	TRBJ2-2	NA	CAISESSGGPIGELFF
TRBV6-5	TRBJ2-3	NA	CASRPHRDRADTQYF
TRBV14	TRBJ1-2	NA	CASSDHRNREDGYTF
TRBV12-3/TRBV12-4	TRBJ2-7	few	CASSLGMTGTGSYEQYF
TRBV24-1	TRBJ2-7	many	CATSDLSYEQYF
TRBV12-3/TRBV12-4	TRBJ2-5	few	CASSPWGSTQETQYF
TRBV12-3/TRBV12-4	TRBJ1-1	NA	CASRAELAFF
TRBV29-1	TRBJ2-7	few	CSVLPRGGYEQYF
TRBV5-1	TRBJ2-3	NA	CASSLPTSAASTDTQYF
TRBV27	TRBJ1-1	few	CASSLSGSTTEAFF
TRBV20-1	TRBJ2-7	NA	CSARIMGLAGYEQYF
TRBV6-2/TRBV6-3	TRBJ1-5	NA	CASMGSGARNQPQHF
TRBV7-9	TRBJ2-5	many	CASNAYGTGQETQYF
TRBV4-3	TRBJ2-6	NA	CASGQNSGANVLTF
TRBV20-1	TRBJ2-2	few	CSAPGRGNTGELFF
TRBV7-2	TRBJ1-1	many	CASSLANQGIDEAFF
TRBV10-3	TRBJ2-1	NA	CAISGQGYNEQFF